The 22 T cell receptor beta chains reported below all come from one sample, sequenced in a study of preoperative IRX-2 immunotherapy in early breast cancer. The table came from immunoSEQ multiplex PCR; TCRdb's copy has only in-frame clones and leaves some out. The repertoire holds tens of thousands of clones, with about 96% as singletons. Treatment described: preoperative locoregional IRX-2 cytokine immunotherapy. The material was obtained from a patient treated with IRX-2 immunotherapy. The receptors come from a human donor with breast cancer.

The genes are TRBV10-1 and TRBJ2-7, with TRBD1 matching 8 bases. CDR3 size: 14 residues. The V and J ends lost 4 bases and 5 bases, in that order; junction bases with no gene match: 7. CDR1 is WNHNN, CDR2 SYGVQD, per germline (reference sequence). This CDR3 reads CASSGRQGINEQYF. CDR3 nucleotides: TGCGCCAGCAGTGGGAGACAGGGGATAAACGAGCAGTACTTC.

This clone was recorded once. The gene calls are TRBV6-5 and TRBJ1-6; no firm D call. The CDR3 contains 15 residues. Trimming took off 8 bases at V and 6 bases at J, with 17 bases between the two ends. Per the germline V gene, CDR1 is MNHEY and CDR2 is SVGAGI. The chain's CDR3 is CASSRQALSNSPLHF. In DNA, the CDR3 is TGTGCCAGCTCAAGACAAGCCTTATCTAATTCACCCCTCCACTTT.

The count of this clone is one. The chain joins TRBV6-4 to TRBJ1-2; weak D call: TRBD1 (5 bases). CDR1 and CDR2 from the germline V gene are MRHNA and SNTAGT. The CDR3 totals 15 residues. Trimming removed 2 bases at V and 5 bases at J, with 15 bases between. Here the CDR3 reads CASSDGAGVGYGYTF. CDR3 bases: TGTGCCAGCAGTGACGGGGCAGGTGTGGGGTATGGCTACACCTTC.

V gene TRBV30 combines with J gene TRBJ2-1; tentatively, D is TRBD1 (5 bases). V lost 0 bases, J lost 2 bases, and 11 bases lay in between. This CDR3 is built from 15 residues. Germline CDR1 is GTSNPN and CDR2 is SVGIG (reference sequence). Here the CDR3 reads CAWSVERQTYNEQFF. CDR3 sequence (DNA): TGTGCCTGGAGTGTTGAAAGACAGACCTACAATGAGCAGTTCTTC. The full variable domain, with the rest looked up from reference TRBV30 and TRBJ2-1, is SQTIHQWPATLVQPVGSPLSLECTVEGTSNPNLYWYRQAAGRGLQLLFYSVGIGQISSEVPQNLSASRPQDRQFILSSKKLLLSDSGFYLCAWSVERQTYNEQFFGPGTRLTVL.

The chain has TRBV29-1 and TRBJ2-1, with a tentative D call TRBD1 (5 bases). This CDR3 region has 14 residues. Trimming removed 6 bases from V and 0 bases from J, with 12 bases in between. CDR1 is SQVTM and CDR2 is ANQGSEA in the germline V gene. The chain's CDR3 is CSVVRVGSYNEQFF. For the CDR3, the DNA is TGCAGCGTGGTCAGGGTGGGCTCCTACAATGAGCAGTTCTTC.

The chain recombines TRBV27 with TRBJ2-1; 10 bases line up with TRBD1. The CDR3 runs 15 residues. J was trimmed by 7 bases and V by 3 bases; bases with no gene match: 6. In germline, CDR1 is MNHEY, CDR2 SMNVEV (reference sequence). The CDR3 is CASSLGQGPFNEQFF. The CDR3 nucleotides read TGTGCCAGCAGTTTGGGACAGGGGCCCTTTAATGAGCAGTTCTTC.

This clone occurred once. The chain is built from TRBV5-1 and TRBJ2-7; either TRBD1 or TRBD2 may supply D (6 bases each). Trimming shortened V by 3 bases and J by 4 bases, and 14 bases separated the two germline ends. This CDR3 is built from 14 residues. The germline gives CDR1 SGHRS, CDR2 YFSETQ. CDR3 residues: CASSSGAGVYEQYF. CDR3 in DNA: TGCGCCAGCAGCTCGGGAGCAGGGGTTTACGAGCAGTACTTC.

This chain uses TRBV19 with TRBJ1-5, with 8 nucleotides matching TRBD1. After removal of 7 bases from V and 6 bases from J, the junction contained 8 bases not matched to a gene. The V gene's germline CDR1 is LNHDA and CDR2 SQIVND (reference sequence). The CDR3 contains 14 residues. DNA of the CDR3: TGTGCCAGTAACCTTGGACAGGGCGGTCAGCCCCAGCATTTT. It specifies CASNLGQGGQPQHF.

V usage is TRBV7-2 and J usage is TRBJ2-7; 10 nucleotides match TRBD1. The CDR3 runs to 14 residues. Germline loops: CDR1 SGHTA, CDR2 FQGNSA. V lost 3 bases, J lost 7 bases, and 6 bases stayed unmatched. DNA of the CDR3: TGTGCCAGCAGCTTGGGGGGACAGGGGAAAGAGCAGTACTTC. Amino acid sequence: CASSLGGQGKEQYF.

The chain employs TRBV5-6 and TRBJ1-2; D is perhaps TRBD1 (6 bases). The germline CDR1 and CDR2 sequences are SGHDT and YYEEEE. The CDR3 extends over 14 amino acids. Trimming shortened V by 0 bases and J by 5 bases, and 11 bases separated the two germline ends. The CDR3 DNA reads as TGTGCCAGCAGCTTGGACAGGGCAGGGTATGGCTACACCTTC. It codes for CASSLDRAGYGYTF.

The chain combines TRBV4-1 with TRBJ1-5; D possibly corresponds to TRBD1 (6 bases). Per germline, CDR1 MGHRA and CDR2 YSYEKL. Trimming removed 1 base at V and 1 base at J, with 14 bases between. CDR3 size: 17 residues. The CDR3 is CASSQGLRGGSNQPQHF. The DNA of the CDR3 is TGCGCCAGCAGCCAAGGTCTCAGGGGAGGCAGCAATCAGCCCCAGCATTTT.

The DNA of the CDR3 is TGTGCCAGCAGCCCGACGCGGGACAGCACCTACGAGCAGTACTTC. Translated: CASSPTRDSTYEQYF. V and J are TRBV11-2 and TRBJ2-7, with D perhaps TRBD1 (7 bases). CDR3 size: 15 residues. V gave up 5 bases and J gave up 2 bases, with 16 bases separating them. Germline loops: CDR1 SGHAT, CDR2 FQNNGV.

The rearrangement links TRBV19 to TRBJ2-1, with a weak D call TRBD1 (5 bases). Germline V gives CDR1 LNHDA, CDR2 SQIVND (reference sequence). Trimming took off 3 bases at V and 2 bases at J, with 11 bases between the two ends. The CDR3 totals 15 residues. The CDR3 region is CASSIRAFAYNEQFF. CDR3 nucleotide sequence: TGTGCCAGTAGTATCAGGGCATTCGCCTACAATGAGCAGTTCTTC. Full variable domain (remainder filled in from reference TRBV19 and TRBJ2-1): DGGITQSPKYLFRKEGQNVTLSCEQNLNHDAMYWYRQDPGQGLRLIYYSQIVNDFQKGDIAEGYSVSREKKESFPLTVTSAQKNPTAFYLCASSIRAFAYNEQFFGPGTRLTVL.

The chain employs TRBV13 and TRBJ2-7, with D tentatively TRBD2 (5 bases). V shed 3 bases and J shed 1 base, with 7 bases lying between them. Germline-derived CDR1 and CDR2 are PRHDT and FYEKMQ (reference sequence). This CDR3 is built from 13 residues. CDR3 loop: CASSLRRSYEQYF. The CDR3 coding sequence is TGTGCCAGCAGCTTGCGGAGGTCCTACGAGCAGTACTTC.

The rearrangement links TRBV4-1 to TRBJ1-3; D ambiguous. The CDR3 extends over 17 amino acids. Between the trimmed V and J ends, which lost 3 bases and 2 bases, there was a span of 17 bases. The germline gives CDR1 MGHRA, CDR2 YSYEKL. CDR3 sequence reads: CASSHLLNIIAGNTIYF. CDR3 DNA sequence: TGCGCCAGCAGCCATTTGCTAAACATTATCGCTGGAAACACCATATATTTT.

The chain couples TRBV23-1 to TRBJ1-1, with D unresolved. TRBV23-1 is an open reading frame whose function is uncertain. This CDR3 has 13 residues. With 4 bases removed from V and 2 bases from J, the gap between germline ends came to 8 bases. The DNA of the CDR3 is TGCGCCAGCAGTCGGACGGGCAACACTGAAGCTTTCTTT. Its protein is CASSRTGNTEAFF.

CDR3 sequence: CASSIERTNSRGYTF. CDR3 DNA sequence: TGTGCCAGTAGTATAGAGAGGACAAACTCGAGGGGCTACACCTTC. The chain couples TRBV19 to TRBJ1-2; tentative D call: TRBD1 (5 bases). The CDR3 is made up of 15 amino acids. The V end was cut by 0 bases, the J end by 8 bases, with 16 bases between. From germline, CDR1 is LNHDA and CDR2 SQIVND (reference sequence).

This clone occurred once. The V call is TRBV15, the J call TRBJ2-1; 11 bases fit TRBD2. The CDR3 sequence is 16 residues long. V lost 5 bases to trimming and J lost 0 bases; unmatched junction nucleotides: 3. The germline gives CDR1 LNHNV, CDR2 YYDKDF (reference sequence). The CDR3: CATSFGLAGSYNEQFF. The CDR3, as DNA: TGTGCCACCAGCTTTGGACTAGCGGGCTCCTACAATGAGCAGTTCTTC.

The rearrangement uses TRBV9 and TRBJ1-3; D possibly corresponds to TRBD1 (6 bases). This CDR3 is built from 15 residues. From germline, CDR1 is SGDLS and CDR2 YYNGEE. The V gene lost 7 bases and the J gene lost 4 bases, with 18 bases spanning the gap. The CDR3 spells CASGTGLPGGNTIYF. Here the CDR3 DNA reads TGTGCCAGCGGTACAGGGCTCCCGGGGGGAAACACCATATATTTT. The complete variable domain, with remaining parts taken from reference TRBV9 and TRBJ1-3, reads DSGVTQTPKHLITATGQRVTLRCSPRSGDLSVYWYQQSLDQGLQFLIQYYNGEERAKGNILERFSAQQFPDLHSELNLSSLELGDSALYFCASGTGLPGGNTIYFGEGSWLTVV.

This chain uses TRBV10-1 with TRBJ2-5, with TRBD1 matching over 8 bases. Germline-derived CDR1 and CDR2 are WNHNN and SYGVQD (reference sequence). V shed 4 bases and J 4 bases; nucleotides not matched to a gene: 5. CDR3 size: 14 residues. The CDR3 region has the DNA TGCGCCAGCAGTGCCGCCAGGGGGCGAGAGACCCAGTACTTC. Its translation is CASSAARGRETQYF.

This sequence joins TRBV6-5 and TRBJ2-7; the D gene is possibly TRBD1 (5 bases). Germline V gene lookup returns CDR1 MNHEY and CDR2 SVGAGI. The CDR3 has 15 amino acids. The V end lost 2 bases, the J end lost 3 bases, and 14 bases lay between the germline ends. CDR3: CASSYGEPRVYEQYF. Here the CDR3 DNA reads TGTGCCAGCAGTTACGGAGAACCCAGGGTCTACGAGCAGTACTTC.

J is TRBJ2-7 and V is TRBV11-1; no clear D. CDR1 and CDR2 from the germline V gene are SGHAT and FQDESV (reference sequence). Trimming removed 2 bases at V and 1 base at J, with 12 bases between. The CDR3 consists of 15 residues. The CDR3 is CASSLMGFRSYEQYF. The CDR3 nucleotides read TGTGCCAGCAGCTTAATGGGGTTTAGGTCCTACGAGCAGTACTTC.